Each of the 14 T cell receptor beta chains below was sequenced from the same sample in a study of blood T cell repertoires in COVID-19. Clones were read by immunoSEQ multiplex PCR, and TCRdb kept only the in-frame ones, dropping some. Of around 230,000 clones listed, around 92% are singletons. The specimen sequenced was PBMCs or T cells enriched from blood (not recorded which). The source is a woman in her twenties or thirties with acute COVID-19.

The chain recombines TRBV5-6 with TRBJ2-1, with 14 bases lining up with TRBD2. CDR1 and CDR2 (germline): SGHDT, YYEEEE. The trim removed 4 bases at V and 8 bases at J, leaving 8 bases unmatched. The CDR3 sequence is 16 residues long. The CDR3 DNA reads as TGTGCCAGCAGCACCCGACTAGCGGGGGGGCGGTATGAGCAGTTCTTC. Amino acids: CASSTRLAGGRYEQFF.

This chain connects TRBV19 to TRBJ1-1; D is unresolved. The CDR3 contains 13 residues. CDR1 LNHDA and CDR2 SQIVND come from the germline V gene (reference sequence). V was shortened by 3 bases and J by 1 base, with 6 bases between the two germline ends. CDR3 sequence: CASSIFRNTEAFF. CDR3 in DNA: TGTGCCAGTAGTATCTTTCGGAACACTGAAGCTTTCTTT.

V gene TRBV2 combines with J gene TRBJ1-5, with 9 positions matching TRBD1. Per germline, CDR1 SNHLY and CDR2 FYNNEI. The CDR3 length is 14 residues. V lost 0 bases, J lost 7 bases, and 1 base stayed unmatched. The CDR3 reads CASSEAGQGQPQHF. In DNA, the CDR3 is TGTGCCAGCAGTGAAGCGGGACAGGGCCAGCCCCAGCATTTT.

The CDR3: CAISVAGLTGELFF. For the CDR3, the DNA is TGTGCCATCAGTGTGGCAGGGTTAACCGGGGAGCTGTTTTTT. The genes are TRBV10-3 and TRBJ2-2, with D perhaps matching TRBD1 (5 bases). Germline CDR1 is ENHRY and CDR2 is SYGVKD. This CDR3 has 14 residues. The V end was cut by 4 bases, the J end by 5 bases, with 11 bases between.

Here the CDR3 DNA reads TGCGCCAGCAGCCACGGACAGGGGGCCTACGAGCAGTACTTC. Its translation is CASSHGQGAYEQYF. The chain joins TRBV4-1 to TRBJ2-7, with 10 positions matching TRBD1. V lost 3 bases to trimming and J lost 2 bases; unmatched junction nucleotides: 1. The CDR3 is made up of 14 amino acids. The germline V gene encodes CDR1 MGHRA and CDR2 YSYEKL.

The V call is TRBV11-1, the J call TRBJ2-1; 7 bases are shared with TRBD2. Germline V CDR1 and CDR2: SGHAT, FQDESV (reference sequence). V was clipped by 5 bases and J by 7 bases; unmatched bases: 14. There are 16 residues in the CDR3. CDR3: CASSPRRGIPRNEQFF. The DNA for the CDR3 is TGTGCCAGCAGCCCCCGGCGGGGGATCCCTCGGAATGAGCAGTTCTTC.

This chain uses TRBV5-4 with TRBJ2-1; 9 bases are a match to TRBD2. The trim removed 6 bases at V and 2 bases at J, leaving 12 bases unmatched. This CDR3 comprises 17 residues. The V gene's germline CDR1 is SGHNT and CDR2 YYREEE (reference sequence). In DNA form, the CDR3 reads TGTGCCAGCACCGGCGCGACTAGCGGATCAACCTACAATGAGCAGTTCTTC. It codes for CASTGATSGSTYNEQFF. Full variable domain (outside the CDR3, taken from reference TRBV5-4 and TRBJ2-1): ETGVTQSPTHLIKTRGQQVTLRCSSQSGHNTVSWYQQALGQGPQFIFQYYREEENGRGNFPPRFSGLQFPNYSSELNVNALELDDSALYLCASTGATSGSTYNEQFFGPGTRLTVL.

The CDR3 DNA sequence: TGTGCCAGCAGCCAAGGGGCACCCACACCACCTGAAGCTTTCTTT. It codes for CASSQGAPTPPEAFF. V gene TRBV3-1 (or the pseudogene TRBV3-2) combines with J gene TRBJ1-1; no firm D call. In germline, CDR1 is LGHDT, CDR2 YNNKEL (reference sequence). Trimming pared 1 base from V and 6 bases from J, leaving 15 bases between. The CDR3 spans 15 residues.

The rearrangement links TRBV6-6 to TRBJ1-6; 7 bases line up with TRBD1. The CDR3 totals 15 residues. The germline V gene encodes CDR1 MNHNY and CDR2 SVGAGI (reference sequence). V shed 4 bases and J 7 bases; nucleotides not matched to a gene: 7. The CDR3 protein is CASSSKQGMNSPLHF. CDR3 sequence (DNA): TGTGCCAGCAGTTCTAAACAGGGGATGAATTCACCCCTCCACTTT.

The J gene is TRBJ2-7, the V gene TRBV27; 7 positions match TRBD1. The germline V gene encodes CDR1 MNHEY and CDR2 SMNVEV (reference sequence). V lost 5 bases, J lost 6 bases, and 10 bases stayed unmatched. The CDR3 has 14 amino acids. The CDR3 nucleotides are TGTGCCAGCAGTACCCCGGGACAGCATGTCGAGCAGTACTTC. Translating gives CASSTPGQHVEQYF.

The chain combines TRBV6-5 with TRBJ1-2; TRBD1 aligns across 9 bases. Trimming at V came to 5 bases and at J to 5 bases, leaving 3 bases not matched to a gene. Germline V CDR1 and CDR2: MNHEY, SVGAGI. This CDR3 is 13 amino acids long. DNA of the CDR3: TGTGCCAGCAGTAGGGGACAGGGTTATGGCTACACCTTC. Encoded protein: CASSRGQGYGYTF.

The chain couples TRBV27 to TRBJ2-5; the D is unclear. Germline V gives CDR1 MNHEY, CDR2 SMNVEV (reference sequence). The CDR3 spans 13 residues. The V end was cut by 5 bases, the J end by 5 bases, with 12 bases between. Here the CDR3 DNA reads TGTGCCAGCAGTCCCCAACCTACTGAGACCCAGTACTTC. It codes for CASSPQPTETQYF.

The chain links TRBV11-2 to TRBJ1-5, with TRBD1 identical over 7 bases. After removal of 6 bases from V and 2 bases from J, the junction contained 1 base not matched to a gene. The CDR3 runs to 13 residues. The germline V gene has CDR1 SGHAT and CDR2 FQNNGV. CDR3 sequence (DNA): TGTGCCAGCAGTACAGGGGGCAATCAGCCCCAGCATTTT. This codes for CASSTGGNQPQHF.

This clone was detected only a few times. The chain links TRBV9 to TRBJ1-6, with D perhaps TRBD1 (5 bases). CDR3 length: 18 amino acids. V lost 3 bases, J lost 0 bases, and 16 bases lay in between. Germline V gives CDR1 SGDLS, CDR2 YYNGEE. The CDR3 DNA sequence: TGTGCCAGCAGCGACGGGGACTCCCCCAGCTCCTATAATTCACCCCTCCACTTT. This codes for CASSDGDSPSSYNSPLHF.